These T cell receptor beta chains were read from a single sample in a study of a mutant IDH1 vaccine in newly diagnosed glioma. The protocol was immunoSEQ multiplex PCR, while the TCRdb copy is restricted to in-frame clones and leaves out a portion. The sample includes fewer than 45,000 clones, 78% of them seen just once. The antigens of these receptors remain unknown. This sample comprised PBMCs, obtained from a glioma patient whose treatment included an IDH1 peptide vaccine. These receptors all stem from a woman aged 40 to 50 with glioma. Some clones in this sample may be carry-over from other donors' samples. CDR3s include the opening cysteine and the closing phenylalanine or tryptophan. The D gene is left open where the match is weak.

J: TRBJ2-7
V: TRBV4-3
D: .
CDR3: CASSQERQPSYEQYF
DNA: TGCGCCAGCAGCCAAGAGCGACAGCCCTCCTACGAGCAGTACTTC

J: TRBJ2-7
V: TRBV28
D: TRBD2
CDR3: CAGSREGNYEQYF
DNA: TGTGCCGGATCAAGGGAGGGGAACTACGAGCAGTACTTC

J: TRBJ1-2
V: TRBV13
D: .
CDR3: CASSPSAGEDYGYTF
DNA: TGTGCCAGCAGCCCGTCCGCAGGGGAGGACTATGGCTACACCTTC

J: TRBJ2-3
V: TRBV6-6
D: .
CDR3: CASSYRDTQYF
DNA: TGTGCCAGCAGTTACAGAGATACGCAGTATTTT

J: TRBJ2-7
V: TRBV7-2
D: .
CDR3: CASSLSAAGPYEQYF
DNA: TGTGCCAGCAGCTTAAGCGCCGCAGGCCCCTACGAGCAGTACTTC

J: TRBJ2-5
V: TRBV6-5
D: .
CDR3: CASSYSWVGGETQYF
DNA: TGTGCCAGCAGTTACTCTTGGGTGGGAGGAGAGACCCAGTACTTC

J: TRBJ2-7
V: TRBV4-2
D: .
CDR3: CASSQEQANYEQYF
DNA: TGTGCCAGCAGCCAAGAGCAAGCTAACTACGAGCAGTACTTC

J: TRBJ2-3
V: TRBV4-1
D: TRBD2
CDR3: CASSLRGGLGDTQYF
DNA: TGCGCCAGCAGCCTGCGGGGGGGCCTAGGAGATACGCAGTATTTT

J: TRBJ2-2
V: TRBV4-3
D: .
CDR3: CASSQAVGTGELFF
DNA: TGCGCCAGCAGCCAAGCAGTAGGAACCGGGGAGCTGTTTTTT

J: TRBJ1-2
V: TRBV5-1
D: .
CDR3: CASSLRAPHYGYTF
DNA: TGCGCCAGCAGCTTGAGAGCCCCTCACTATGGCTACACCTTC